Presented here are 10 T cell receptor beta chains from one specimen sequenced in a study of cytomegalovirus exposure and HLA in healthy donors. This PCR relied on a set of 60 Vbeta primers and 13 Jbeta primers. Profiling relied on immunoSEQ multiplex PCR, and the TCRdb table lists in-frame clones only, not all of them. Reported are approximately 140,000 clones; the ten largest clones contain 1.5% to 1.7%. The sequenced sample was PBMCs. These receptors were taken from a woman aged 40 to 50 in good health and CMV-seronegative.

The chain has TRBV4-2 and TRBJ2-2, with 12 bases matching TRBD2. Trimming removed 4 bases from V and 4 bases from J; junction bases left unmatched: 7. The CDR3 sequence is 17 residues long. Germline lookup yields CDR1 LGHNA and CDR2 YNFKEQ. The CDR3 protein is CASSPRLAGVTTGELFF. The CDR3 DNA reads as TGTGCCAGCAGCCCTCGACTAGCGGGGGTTACCACCGGGGAGCTGTTTTTT.

The chain links TRBV5-1 to TRBJ2-3, with a possible D match to TRBD1 (5 bases). Germline assignment: CDR1 SGHRS and CDR2 YFSETQ. Deletions cut 4 bases from V and 4 bases from J, with 16 bases between. This CDR3 comprises 15 residues. The CDR3 here is CASSPGSLLPDTQYF. In DNA form, the CDR3 reads TGCGCCAGCAGCCCAGGGTCATTACTCCCAGATACGCAGTATTTT.

The genes are TRBV7-2 and TRBJ1-2, with D possibly being TRBD1 (6 bases). The CDR3 spans 14 residues. Germline CDR1 SGHTA, CDR2 FQGNSA. V was trimmed by 7 bases and J by 0 bases, leaving 12 bases between them. CDR3 bases: TGTGCCAGCACCCTGGACAGTTCTAACTATGGCTACACCTTC. It translates to CASTLDSSNYGYTF. Full variable domain (missing parts from reference TRBV7-2 and TRBJ1-2): GAGVSQSPSNKVTEKGKDVELRCDPISGHTALYWYRQSLGQGLEFLIYFQGNSAPDKSGLPSDRFSAERTGGSVSTLTIQRTQQEDSAVYLCASTLDSSNYGYTFGSGTRLTVV.

J is TRBJ1-3 and V is TRBV6-5; D is perhaps TRBD1 (5 bases). Germline V CDR1 and CDR2: MNHEY, SVGAGI. The V end lost 6 bases, the J end lost 0 bases, and 12 bases lay between the germline ends. This CDR3 region has 15 residues. The CDR3, as DNA: TGTGCCAGCAGAACCCCCGGGGGCTCTGGAAACACCATATATTTT. Its protein is CASRTPGGSGNTIYF.

The V gene is TRBV9, the J gene TRBJ1-5; no firm D call. The germline CDR1 and CDR2 sequences are SGDLS and YYNGEE. V shed 2 bases and J shed 3 bases, with 9 bases lying between them. The CDR3 runs to 14 residues. The CDR3 sequence: CASSVESNNQPQHF. CDR3 nucleotide sequence: TGTGCCAGCAGCGTCGAGTCAAACAATCAGCCCCAGCATTTT. Supplemented by reference TRBV9 and TRBJ1-5, the full variable domain reads DSGVTQTPKHLITATGQRVTLRCSPRSGDLSVYWYQQSLDQGLQFLIQYYNGEERAKGNILERFSAQQFPDLHSELNLSSLELGDSALYFCASSVESNNQPQHFGDGTRLSIL.

The chain links TRBV2 to TRBJ1-1; a possible D gene is TRBD1 (5 bases). The CDR3 is made up of 13 amino acids. The ends were cut back, 4 bases at V and 11 bases at J, with 17 bases in the middle. Germline V gene data show CDR1 as SNHLY and CDR2 as FYNNEI. In DNA form, the CDR3 reads TGTGCCAGCAGTGGGGAAGTGGGGGGGTCGGCTTTCTTT. Translated: CASSGEVGGSAFF.

This chain links TRBV4-3 with TRBJ2-5; 7 bases line up with TRBD2. Germline V gene lookup returns CDR1 LGHNA and CDR2 YSLEER. This CDR3 has 19 amino acids. The ends lost 0 bases at V and 5 bases at J; junction bases unmatched: 18. CDR3 bases: TGCGCCAGCAGCCAAGATTTAATGTCCATGAGGGACGGGGGGGAGACCCAGTACTTC. This translates into CASSQDLMSMRDGGETQYF.

CDR3 protein: CASSPGQAMNTEAFF. CDR3 DNA sequence: TGCGCCAGCAGCCCCGGACAGGCCATGAACACTGAAGCTTTCTTT. J is TRBJ1-1 and V is TRBV5-1, with 7 bases identical to TRBD1. This CDR3 has 15 residues. V trimming: 4 bases; J trimming: 0 bases; junction bases outside the gene matches: 6. Germline CDR1 reads SGHRS; CDR2 reads YFSETQ.

J is TRBJ1-5 and V is TRBV6-5, with 7 bases that match TRBD1. Germline CDR1 reads MNHEY; CDR2 reads SVGAGI. The trim removed 2 bases at V and 6 bases at J, leaving 4 bases unmatched. This CDR3 region has 14 residues. This CDR3 is CASSYGQVGQPQHF. In nucleotides, the CDR3 is TGTGCCAGCAGTTACGGACAGGTGGGTCAGCCCCAGCATTTT.

The V and J genes are TRBV4-3 and TRBJ2-1, with TRBD2 matching over 8 bases. V trimming: 10 bases; J trimming: 14 bases; junction bases outside the gene matches: 19. The germline gives CDR1 LGHNA, CDR2 YSLEER. The CDR3 is 14 residues long. This CDR3 is CATLTGGAGVVEFF. The CDR3, as DNA: TGCGCCACCCTCACCGGGGGGGCCGGTGTTGTGGAGTTCTTC.